This T cell receptor beta chain was sequenced during a study of cytomegalovirus exposure and HLA in healthy donors. PCR amplification relied on 60 Vbeta primers (plus 13 Jbeta primers). Data came from immunoSEQ multiplex PCR; TCRdb stores just in-frame clones and leaves some out. Here the sample spans about 100,000 clones, 65% to 85% being singletons. This CDR3 spans 12 amino acids. Trimming at V came to 10 bases and at J to 9 bases, leaving 9 bases not matched to a gene. Germline lookup yields CDR1 MNHNS and CDR2 SASEGT. Sequencing used PBMCs. This clonotype was obtained from a woman in her seventies in good health and CMV-seropositive. The gene calls are TRBV6-1 and TRBJ2-4; 7 nucleotides match TRBD2. CDR3 residues: CATRGTMGIQYF. As DNA, the CDR3 is TGTGCCACCAGAGGGACTATGGGCATTCAGTACTTC.